One and the same sample provided the 4 T cell receptor beta chains below, sequenced in a study of Graves' ophthalmopathy and Graves' hyperthyroidism (dated 2018 in TCRdb). TCRdb shows the sequencer as Illumina HiSeq 2000. For repertoire sequencing, the TCR beta CDR3 regions were amplified from RNA transcripts. A first-round RT-PCR used HTBI primers with the Qiagen OneStep RT-PCR kit, followed by a second-round multiplex PCR, size selection and purification. Clones were called with MiXCR by TCRdb after fastp trimmed the public reads at Q25, and only in-frame beta chains were retained. Rows are unified per CDR3 protein, each entry keeping the most common DNA and genes. The sample table shows about 220,000 distinct CDR3 sequences, and 20% to 25% are seen once. Roughly 42% of the sample comes from the top ten. The sample was peripheral blood. The receptors stem from a woman aged 50 to 60 with Graves' ophthalmopathy. Donor details come from another sample of the same person, matched by shared clones.

The chain uses TRBV7-8 and TRBJ1-4; 9 positions match TRBD1. Germline CDR1 SGHVS, CDR2 FQNEAQ. V dropped 5 bases and J dropped 6; count of bases not matched to a gene: 4. The CDR3 length is 14 residues. DNA for the CDR3: TGTGCCAGCAGCCGTGGACAGGGGCATGAAAAACTGTTTTTT. Translating it yields CASSRGQGHEKLFF. The whole variable domain, filled in from reference TRBV7-8 and TRBJ1-4, reads GAGVSQSPRYKVAKRGQDVALRCDPISGHVSLFWYQQALGQGPEFLTYFQNEAQLDKSGLPSDRFFAERPEGSVSTLKIQRTQQEDSAVYLCASSRGQGHEKLFFGSGTQLSVL.

This clonotype was observed many times. The chain is built from TRBV28 and TRBJ2-4; 11 positions match TRBD1. With V trimmed by 6 bases and J by 7 bases, 8 bases remained unmatched. The CDR3 totals 15 residues. In germline, CDR1 is MDHEN, CDR2 SYDVKM. The CDR3 coding sequence is TGTGCCAGCAGCCAGGACAGGGGGCGAGGGAACATTCAGTACTTC. It translates to CASSQDRGRGNIQYF.

The chain uses TRBV6-1 and TRBJ1-2, with D unresolved. V was cut by 10 bases and J by 10 bases, with 22 bases left in between. The CDR3 runs 13 residues. The germline V gene encodes CDR1 MNHNS and CDR2 SASEGT. Written as DNA, the CDR3 is TGTGCCACGCCCTGGACCGCGGCATGGGACTACACCTTC. Its translation is CATPWTAAWDYTF.

Note on this clonotype: Since a much larger clone is just one base distant, this may be a read error. The gene calls are TRBV6-1 and TRBJ1-1; D remains unclear. The germline gives CDR1 MNHNS, CDR2 SASEGT. The CDR3 sequence is 10 residues long. CDR3: CVSGPIEAFF. The CDR3 bases are TGTGTCAGCGGGCCGATTGAAGCTTTCTTT.